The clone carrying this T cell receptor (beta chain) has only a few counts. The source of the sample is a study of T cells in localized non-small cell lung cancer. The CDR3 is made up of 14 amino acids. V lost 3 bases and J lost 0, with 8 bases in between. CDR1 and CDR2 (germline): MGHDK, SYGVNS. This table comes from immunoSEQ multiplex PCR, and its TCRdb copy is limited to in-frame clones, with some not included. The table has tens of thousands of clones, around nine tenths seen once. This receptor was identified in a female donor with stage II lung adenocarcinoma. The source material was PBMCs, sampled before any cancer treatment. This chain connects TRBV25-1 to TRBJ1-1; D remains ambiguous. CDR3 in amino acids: CASSDPNMNTEAFF. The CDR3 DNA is TGTGCCAGCAGTGATCCCAATATGAACACTGAAGCTTTCTTT.